The entry that follows covers one TCR beta chain sequence. These data belong to a study of control samples from healthy donors and cancer patients. Generated by immunoSEQ multiplex PCR, the TCRdb table keeps only in-frame clones and is missing some. The table has 110,000 or so clones, 83% seen once. V dropped 6 bases and J dropped 0; count of bases not matched to a gene: 6. CDR1 and CDR2 from the germline V gene are SQVTM and ANQGSEA. This CDR3 is 16 amino acids long. The sequence came from a woman between 45 and 60 years old in good health. The chain uses TRBV29-1 and TRBJ1-3; TRBD1 agrees at 12 bases. Sequencing input: blood. CDR3 bases: TGCAGCGTAACCGGGACAGGGGGCCGCTCTGGAAACACCATATATTTT. It specifies CSVTGTGGRSGNTIYF.